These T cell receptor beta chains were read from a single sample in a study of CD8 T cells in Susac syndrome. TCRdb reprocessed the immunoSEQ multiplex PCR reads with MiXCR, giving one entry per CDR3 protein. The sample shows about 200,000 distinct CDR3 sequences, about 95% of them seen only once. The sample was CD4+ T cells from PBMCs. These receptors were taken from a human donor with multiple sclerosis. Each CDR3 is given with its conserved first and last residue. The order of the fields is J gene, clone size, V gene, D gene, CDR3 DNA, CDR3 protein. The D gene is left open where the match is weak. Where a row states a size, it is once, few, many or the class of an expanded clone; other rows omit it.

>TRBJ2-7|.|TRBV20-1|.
TGCAGTGCTCAGGGACATACCTACGAGCAGTACTTC
CSAQGHTYEQYF
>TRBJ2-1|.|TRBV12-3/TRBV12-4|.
TGTGCCAGCAGTTTAACGGTAGCAGGCAATGAGCAGTTCTTC
CASSLTVAGNEQFF
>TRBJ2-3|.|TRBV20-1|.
TGCAGTGCGGTCCGGGGCGTTAACCCAGATACGCAGTATTTT
CSAVRGVNPDTQYF
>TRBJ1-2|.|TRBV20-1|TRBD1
TGCAGTGCTGCCCGACCGGGACAGGGGTACTATGGCTACACCTTC
CSAARPGQGYYGYTF
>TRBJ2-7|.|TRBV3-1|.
TGTGCCAGCAGCCAAGGGGGACTCTACGAGCAGTACTTC
CASSQGGLYEQYF
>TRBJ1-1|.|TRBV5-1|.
TGCGCCAGCAGCTTAACAGGGCCCCTCACTGAAGCTTTCTTT
CASSLTGPLTEAFF
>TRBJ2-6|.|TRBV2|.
TGTGCCAGCAGATTCGCTGCGACTGGGGCCAACGTCCTGACTTTC
CASRFAATGANVLTF
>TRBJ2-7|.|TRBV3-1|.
TGTGCCAGCAGCACAGACTACTTTAGCGAGCAGTACTTC
CASSTDYFSEQYF
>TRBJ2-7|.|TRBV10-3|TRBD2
TGTGCCATCATGGCGGGAGAGGAGCGCGAGCAGTACTTC
CAIMAGEEREQYF
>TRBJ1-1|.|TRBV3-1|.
TGTGCCGTTGGAGGCGCGAACACTGAAGCTTTCTTT
CAVGGANTEAFF
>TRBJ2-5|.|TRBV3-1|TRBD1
TGTGCCAGCAGCCCAGGGACAGGGGGCACACAAGAGACCCAGTACTTC
CASSPGTGGTQETQYF
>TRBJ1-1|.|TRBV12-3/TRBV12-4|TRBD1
TGTGCCAGCAGTCCAAACAGGGGCCGGGCCACTGAAGCTTTCTTT
CASSPNRGRATEAFF
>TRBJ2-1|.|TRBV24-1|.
TGTGCCACCAGTGATGGTTTAGGCAGGGGAATAAATGAGCAGTTCTTC
CATSDGLGRGINEQFF
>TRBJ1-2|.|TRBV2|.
TGTGCCAGCCGTTCCGGGACCTTCCTTATCGGCTATGGCTACACCTTC
CASRSGTFLIGYGYTF
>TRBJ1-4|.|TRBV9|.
TGTGCCAGCAGCGCACACCTTACTAATGAAAAACTGTTTTTT
CASSAHLTNEKLFF
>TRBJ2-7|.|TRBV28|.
TGTGCCAGCCTTGGCGCCTACGAGCAGTACTTC
CASLGAYEQYF
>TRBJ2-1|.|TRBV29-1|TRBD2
TGCAGCGTTCGAAGCCAGACTAGCAGGTACAACAATGAGCAGTTCTTC
CSVRSQTSRYNNEQFF
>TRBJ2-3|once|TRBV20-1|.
TGCAGTGCTAGCTCTCTTAAAGCGCCCACAGATACGCAGTATTTT
CSASSLKAPTDTQYF
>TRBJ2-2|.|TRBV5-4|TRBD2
TGTGCCAGCACCAAATCGGCTAGCGGCACCGGGGAGCTGTTTTTT
CASTKSASGTGELFF
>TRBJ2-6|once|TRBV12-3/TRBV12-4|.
TGTGCCAGCAGTTTTTATCATGCCGGGGCCAACGTCCTGACTTTC
CASSFYHAGANVLTF
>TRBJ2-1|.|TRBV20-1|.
TGCAGTGCTCCCTGGGCTAGGAGCATGCCCGATGAGCAGTTCTTC
CSAPWARSMPDEQFF
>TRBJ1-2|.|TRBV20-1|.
TGCAGTGCTATTCCCATCTATGGCTACACCTTC
CSAIPIYGYTF
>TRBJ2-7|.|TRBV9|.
TGTGCCAGCAGCCTTGGGACCACCTCCTACGAGCAGTACTTC
CASSLGTTSYEQYF
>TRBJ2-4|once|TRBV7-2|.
TGTGCCAGCAGCTACCGGACCATATCGGTTAGGAGGAACATTCAGTACTTC
CASSYRTISVRRNIQYF
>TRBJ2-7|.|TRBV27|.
TGTGCCAGCAGTTTGAGGCAGGGCGGCGACGAGCAGTACTTC
CASSLRQGGDEQYF
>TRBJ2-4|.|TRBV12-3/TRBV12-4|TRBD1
TGTGCCAGCAGCCATAGCTCTCCAGGGGGAAACATTCAGTACTTC
CASSHSSPGGNIQYF
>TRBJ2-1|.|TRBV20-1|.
TGCAGTGCTGAAGGGGCTGCCTACAATGAGCAGTTCTTC
CSAEGAAYNEQFF